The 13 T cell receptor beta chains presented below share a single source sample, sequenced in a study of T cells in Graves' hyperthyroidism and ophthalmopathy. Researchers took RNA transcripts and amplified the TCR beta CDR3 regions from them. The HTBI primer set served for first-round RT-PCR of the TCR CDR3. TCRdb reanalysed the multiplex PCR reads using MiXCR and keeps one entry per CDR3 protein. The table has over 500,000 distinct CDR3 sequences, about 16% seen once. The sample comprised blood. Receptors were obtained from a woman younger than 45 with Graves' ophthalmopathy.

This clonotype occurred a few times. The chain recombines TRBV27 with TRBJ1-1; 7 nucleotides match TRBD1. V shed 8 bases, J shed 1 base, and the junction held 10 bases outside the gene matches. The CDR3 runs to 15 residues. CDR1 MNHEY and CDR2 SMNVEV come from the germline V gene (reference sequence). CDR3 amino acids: CASAREGTANTEAFF. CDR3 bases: TGTGCCAGCGCCCGAGAAGGGACAGCGAACACTGAAGCTTTCTTT.

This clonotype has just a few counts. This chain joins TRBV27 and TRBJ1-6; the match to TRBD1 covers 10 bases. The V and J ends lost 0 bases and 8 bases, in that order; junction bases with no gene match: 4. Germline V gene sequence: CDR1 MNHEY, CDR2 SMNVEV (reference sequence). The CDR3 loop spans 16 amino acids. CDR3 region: CASSLSIGTGDSPLHF. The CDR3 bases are TGTGCCAGCAGTTTATCGATCGGGACAGGGGATTCACCCCTCCACTTT.

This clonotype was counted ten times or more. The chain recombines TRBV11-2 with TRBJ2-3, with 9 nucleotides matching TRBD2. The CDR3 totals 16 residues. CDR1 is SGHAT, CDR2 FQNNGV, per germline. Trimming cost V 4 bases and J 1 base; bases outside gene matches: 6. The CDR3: CASSSRGRARTDTQYF. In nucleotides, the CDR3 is TGTGCCAGCAGCTCGCGCGGGAGGGCCCGCACAGATACGCAGTATTTT.

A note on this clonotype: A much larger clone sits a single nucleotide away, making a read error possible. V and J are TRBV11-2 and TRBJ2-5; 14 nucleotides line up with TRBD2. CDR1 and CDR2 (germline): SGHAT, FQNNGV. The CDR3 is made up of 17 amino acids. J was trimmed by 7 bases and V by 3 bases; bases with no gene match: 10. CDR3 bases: TGTGCCAGCAGCTTGGGGGCGGGACTAGCGGGAGATCGGACCCAGTACTTC. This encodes CASSLGAGLAGDRTQYF.

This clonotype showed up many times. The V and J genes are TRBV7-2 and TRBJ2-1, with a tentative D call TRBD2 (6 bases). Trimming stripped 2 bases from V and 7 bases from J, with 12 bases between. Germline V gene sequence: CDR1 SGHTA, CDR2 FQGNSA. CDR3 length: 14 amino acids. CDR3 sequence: CASSLPFGRNEQFF. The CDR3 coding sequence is TGTGCCAGCAGCTTACCCTTCGGGAGAAATGAGCAGTTCTTC.

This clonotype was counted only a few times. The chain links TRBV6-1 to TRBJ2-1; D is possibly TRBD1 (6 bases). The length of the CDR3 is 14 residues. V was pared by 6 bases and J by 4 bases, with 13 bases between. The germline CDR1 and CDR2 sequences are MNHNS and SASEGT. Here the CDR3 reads CASRSMGAYNEQFF. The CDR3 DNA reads TGTGCCAGCAGGTCCATGGGGGCTTACAATGAGCAGTTCTTC.

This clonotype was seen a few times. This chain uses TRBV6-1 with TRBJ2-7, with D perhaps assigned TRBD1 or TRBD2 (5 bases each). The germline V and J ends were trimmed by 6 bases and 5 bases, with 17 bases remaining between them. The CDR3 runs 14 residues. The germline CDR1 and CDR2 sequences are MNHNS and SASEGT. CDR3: CASRSGAEGDEQYF. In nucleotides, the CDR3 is TGTGCCAGCAGATCCGGGGCCGAAGGAGACGAGCAGTACTTC.

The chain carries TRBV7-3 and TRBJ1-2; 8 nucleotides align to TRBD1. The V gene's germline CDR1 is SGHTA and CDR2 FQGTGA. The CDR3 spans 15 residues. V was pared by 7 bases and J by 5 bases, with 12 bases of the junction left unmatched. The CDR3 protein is CASTSRDRLKYGYTF. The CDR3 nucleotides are TGTGCCAGCACATCCCGGGACAGGCTGAAATATGGCTACACCTTC.

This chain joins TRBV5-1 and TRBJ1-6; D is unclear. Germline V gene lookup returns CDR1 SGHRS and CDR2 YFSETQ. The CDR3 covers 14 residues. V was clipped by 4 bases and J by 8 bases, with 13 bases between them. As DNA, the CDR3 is TGCGCCAGCAGCCAAGATCAACTGGATTCACCCCTCCACTTT. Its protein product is CASSQDQLDSPLHF.

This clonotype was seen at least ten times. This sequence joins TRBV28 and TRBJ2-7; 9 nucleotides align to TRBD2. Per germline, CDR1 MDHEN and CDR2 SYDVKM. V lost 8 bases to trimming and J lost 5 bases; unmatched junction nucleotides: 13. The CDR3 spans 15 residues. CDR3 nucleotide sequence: TGTGCCAGCCGCGGGAGGGTAGCCGGAGAGGACGAGCAGTACTTC. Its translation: CASRGRVAGEDEQYF. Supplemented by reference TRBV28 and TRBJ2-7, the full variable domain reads DVKVTQSSRYLVKRTGEKVFLECVQDMDHENMFWYRQDPGLGLRLIYFSYDVKMKEKGDIPEGYSVSREKKERFSLILESASTNQTSMYLCASRGRVAGEDEQYFGPGTRLTVT.

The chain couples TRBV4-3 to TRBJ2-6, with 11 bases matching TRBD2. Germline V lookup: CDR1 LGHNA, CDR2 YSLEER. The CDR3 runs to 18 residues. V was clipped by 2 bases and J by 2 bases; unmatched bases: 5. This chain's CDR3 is CASSQFSGRVTGANVLTF. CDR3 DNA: TGCGCCAGCAGCCAATTTAGCGGGAGGGTTACTGGGGCCAACGTCCTGACTTTC.

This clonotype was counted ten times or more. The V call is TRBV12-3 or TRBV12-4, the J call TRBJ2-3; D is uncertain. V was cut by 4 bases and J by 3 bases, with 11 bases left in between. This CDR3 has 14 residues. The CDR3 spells CASSSPVGTDTQYF. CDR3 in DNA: TGTGCCAGCAGTTCCCCGGTTGGGACAGATACGCAGTATTTT.

The chain's CDR3 is CASSQDPRATNEKLFF. CDR3 bases: TGCGCCAGCAGCCAAGATCCCCGGGCAACTAATGAAAAACTGTTTTTT. The chain carries TRBV4-3 and TRBJ1-4; D call uncertain. Germline values: CDR1 LGHNA, CDR2 YSLEER. This CDR3 is built from 16 residues. V gave up 0 bases and J gave up 0 bases, with 8 bases separating them.